A selection of T cell receptor beta chains follows, all from one sample in a study of Ad26.COV2.S vaccination and SARS-CoV-2 variants. Clones were sequenced by immunoSEQ multiplex PCR, and TCRdb holds only the in-frame ones, with some missing. This table has 350,000 to 600,000 clones, 80% to 90% appearing once. The input for sequencing was peripheral blood, taken in a trial of Ad26.COV2.S vaccine versus placebo. The receptors were sampled from a person between 18 and 65 years old who received the Ad26.COV2.S COVID-19 vaccine or a placebo. Each CDR3 is given with its conserved first and last residue. The D gene is left open where the match is weak. Expanded clones get a size class; other rows say once, few or many, or leave the size out.

TGTGCCAGCAGCTCAAACAGGGCAGATACGCAGTATTTT CASSSNRADTQYF TRBJ2-3 TRBV3-1/TRBV3-2 NA NA
TGTGCCAGCAGCCCCACCTCTAACAGGGGGCAAGGCTACACCTTC CASSPTSNRGQGYTF TRBJ1-2 TRBV7-8 TRBD1 NA
TGTGCCAGCAGCACGGACCGAGCGTACTATGGCTACACCTTC CASSTDRAYYGYTF TRBJ1-2 TRBV27 NA NA
TGTGCCAGCAGCGTAGCTGCAGCTTCCAATTCACCCCTCCACTTT CASSVAAASNSPLHF TRBJ1-6 TRBV9 NA NA
TGTGCCAGCTCACCACCCCGGGCAAATAGAAACACCATATATTTT CASSPPRANRNTIYF TRBJ1-3 TRBV18 NA NA
TGTGCCAGCGCTCGTAACAGGGTCTTCGAGCAGTACTTC CASARNRVFEQYF TRBJ2-7 TRBV5-8 NA NA
TGTGCTAGTGGTTTGTTTAGTGGGGAGCAGTTCTTC CASGLFSGEQFF TRBJ2-1 TRBV12-5 NA NA
TGTGCCAGCATTACCCGACAGGGTCGCACTGAAGCTTTCTTT CASITRQGRTEAFF TRBJ1-1 TRBV2 TRBD1 few
TGCGCCAGCAGCGGGGACAGCTACGAGCAGTACTTC CASSGDSYEQYF TRBJ2-7 TRBV5-1 TRBD1 NA
TGTGCCAGCAGCCCACGGACAGCCTACCAAGAGACCCAGTACTTC CASSPRTAYQETQYF TRBJ2-5 TRBV11-2 NA NA
TGTGCCAGCAGAGAACATGTGACGGACACCTACAATGAGCAGTTCTTC CASREHVTDTYNEQFF TRBJ2-1 TRBV5-5 NA NA
TGTGCCAGCAGTTCGCCCCCAGGAGGTAACTATGGCTACACCTTC CASSSPPGGNYGYTF TRBJ1-2 TRBV28 NA few
TGCAGCGTTGCCCTCGGCGGGAGAAAAAGGGATGAGCAGTTCTTC CSVALGGRKRDEQFF TRBJ2-1 TRBV29-1 TRBD2 NA
TGTGCCAGCAGTTTCACAGAAAATCAGCCCCAGCATTTT CASSFTENQPQHF TRBJ1-5 TRBV12-3/TRBV12-4 NA NA
TGCGCCAGCAGCCAAATCGGGACTAGCGGGGCCGGGGAGCTGTTTTTT CASSQIGTSGAGELFF TRBJ2-2 TRBV5-1 TRBD2 NA
TGTGCCAGCAGCTCCGAGTCGGGAACCGCCCAAGAGACCCAGTACTTC CASSSESGTAQETQYF TRBJ2-5 TRBV11-2 NA NA
TGTGCCAGCAGCCCTGATACCGGACTAGCTTACAATGAGCAGTTCTTC CASSPDTGLAYNEQFF TRBJ2-1 TRBV7-8 TRBD2 once
TGTGCCAGCAGTCGACAGGAGAGCACCGGGGAGCTGTTTTTT CASSRQESTGELFF TRBJ2-2 TRBV6-5 NA NA
TGTGCCAGCTCACCCCAGGGAAGGTACTACAATGAGCAGTTCTTC CASSPQGRYYNEQFF TRBJ2-1 TRBV18 NA NA
TGTGCCAGCAGCCAGTATGTGGGGTATAATTCACCCCTCCACTTT CASSQYVGYNSPLHF TRBJ1-6 TRBV14 NA NA
TGCGCCAGCAGCCCCGACAGGGTGGCCAAAAACATTCAGTACTTC CASSPDRVAKNIQYF TRBJ2-4 TRBV10-2 TRBD1 NA
TGTGCCAGCAGTGCCGGCCCCGGACAGTTAATGAACACTGAAGCTTTCTTT CASSAGPGQLMNTEAFF TRBJ1-1 TRBV27 NA NA
TGTGCCAGCAGTTACTCTGGTTCGGACAGTTTT CASSYSGSDSF TRBJ1-1 TRBV6-6 NA once
TGTGCCAGCAGCTTAGCACCCGGGCAGGGGGTTTTCTACGAGCAGTACTTC CASSLAPGQGVFYEQYF TRBJ2-7 TRBV7-9 TRBD1 once
TGTGCCAGCAGTCCCGAGATTGATCAGCCCCAGCATTTT CASSPEIDQPQHF TRBJ1-5 TRBV2 NA NA
TGTGCCAGCAGCCAAGGTCGACTAGCGCGAACCTACGAGCAGTACTTC CASSQGRLARTYEQYF TRBJ2-7 TRBV3-1/TRBV3-2 TRBD2 few
TGTGCCAGCAGCCAACACGGGACAGGGAACTACGAGCAGTACTTC CASSQHGTGNYEQYF TRBJ2-7 TRBV16 TRBD1 once
TGTGCCAGTAGTTGGTGGGGGAAGAGTGGCTACACCTTC CASSWWGKSGYTF TRBJ1-2 TRBV19 NA NA
TGCAGTGCTAGTCGGACTAGCGGGAACACCGGGGAGCTGTTTTTT CSASRTSGNTGELFF TRBJ2-2 TRBV20-1 TRBD2 NA
TGTGCCAGCAGCTGGCTCGGACGGCACGAGCAGTACTTC CASSWLGRHEQYF TRBJ2-7 TRBV5-6 NA NA
TGTGCCAGCAGGGGGGGACCGACGAACACTGAAGCTTTCTTT CASRGGPTNTEAFF TRBJ1-1 TRBV3-1/TRBV3-2 NA NA
TGTGCCTGGAGTGCCCGGGTGACTGAAGCTTTCTTT CAWSARVTEAFF TRBJ1-1 TRBV30 NA NA
TGTGCCAGCAGCTTAATGGTAAACAATGAGCAGTTCTTC CASSLMVNNEQFF TRBJ2-1 TRBV11-2 NA NA
TGTGCCAGCAGTTACTCCTCTCGACTAGCGGGGGGCACAGATACGCAGTATTTT CASSYSSRLAGGTDTQYF TRBJ2-3 TRBV6-2/TRBV6-3 TRBD2 NA
TGTGCCAGCAGCTTGTATGGCACAGATACGCAGTATTTT CASSLYGTDTQYF TRBJ2-3 TRBV5-4 NA once
TGTGCCAGCAGAGACATAGCGGGAGACTCCTACGAGCAGTACTTC CASRDIAGDSYEQYF TRBJ2-7 TRBV27 TRBD2 NA
TGTGCCAGCAGTGCGAAGGCCGGGACAGGGTTGAGGTCTCTGTTCTTC CASSAKAGTGLRSLFF TRBJ2-1 TRBV2 TRBD1 NA
TGTGCCAGCACTGGAGATGCCTACAATGAGCAGTTCTTC CASTGDAYNEQFF TRBJ2-1 TRBV2 NA NA
TGTGCCAGCAGCTCGACTCCGAACACCGGGGAGCTGTTTTTT CASSSTPNTGELFF TRBJ2-2 TRBV7-9 NA NA
TGTGCCAGCAGGGAGACAGGATATGAAAAACTGTTTTTT CASRETGYEKLFF TRBJ1-4 TRBV6-5 NA NA
TGCGCCAGCAGTGAGTCGAGCTCTCATTGGACAGAGCGTAGACCCTATAGCAATCAGCCCCAGCATTTT CASSESSSHWTERRPYSNQPQHF TRBJ1-5 TRBV10-1 NA NA
TGCAGCGTTGACAGGGGTCGCTTGGGCTACACCTTC CSVDRGRLGYTF TRBJ1-2 TRBV29-1 NA once
TGTGCCAGCTCACCACTTCCTCAGGGGATCAATGAAAAACTGTTTTTT CASSPLPQGINEKLFF TRBJ1-4 TRBV18 NA NA
TGTGCCACCAGTTCGGCACAAAGGGACACCATATATTTT CATSSAQRDTIYF TRBJ1-3 TRBV15 NA NA
TGTGCCAGCAGCCTACTAGCGGGAGGTCGCGAGCAGTACTTC CASSLLAGGREQYF TRBJ2-7 TRBV7-9 TRBD2 NA
TGTGCCAGCTCACTCGGGACAGGGGATCAGCCCCAGCATTTT CASSLGTGDQPQHF TRBJ1-5 TRBV18 TRBD1 NA
TGTGCCAGCAGCTTGGCCCTGGGACAGGGGGCAGATGGCTACACCTTC CASSLALGQGADGYTF TRBJ1-2 TRBV5-4 TRBD1 NA
TGTGCCAGCAGCCGGGACAGGGGGGAGACCCAGTACTTC CASSRDRGETQYF TRBJ2-5 TRBV28 TRBD1 NA
TGTGCCAGCAGCTCCAGTCTAGCGGGCGACAATGAGCAGTTCTTC CASSSSLAGDNEQFF TRBJ2-1 TRBV7-9 TRBD2 NA
TGTGCCAGCAGCCAAGGGTTGCGGGCCTCTCGAGAGACCCAGTACTTC CASSQGLRASRETQYF TRBJ2-5 TRBV14 NA NA
TGTGCCAGCAGCCCCTACTCCGATTCACCCCTCCACTTT CASSPYSDSPLHF TRBJ1-6 TRBV6-5 NA NA
TGTGCCAGCAGTTGGCAAGGTGGGCATGGCTACACCTTC CASSWQGGHGYTF TRBJ1-2 TRBV27 NA NA
TGTGCCAGCAGCGTATTTTTAGCGGACACAGATACGCAGTATTTT CASSVFLADTDTQYF TRBJ2-3 TRBV9 NA NA
TGTGCCAGTAGGGGACGGATGGCCACGGGCACTGAAGCTTTCTTT CASRGRMATGTEAFF TRBJ1-1 TRBV19 NA once